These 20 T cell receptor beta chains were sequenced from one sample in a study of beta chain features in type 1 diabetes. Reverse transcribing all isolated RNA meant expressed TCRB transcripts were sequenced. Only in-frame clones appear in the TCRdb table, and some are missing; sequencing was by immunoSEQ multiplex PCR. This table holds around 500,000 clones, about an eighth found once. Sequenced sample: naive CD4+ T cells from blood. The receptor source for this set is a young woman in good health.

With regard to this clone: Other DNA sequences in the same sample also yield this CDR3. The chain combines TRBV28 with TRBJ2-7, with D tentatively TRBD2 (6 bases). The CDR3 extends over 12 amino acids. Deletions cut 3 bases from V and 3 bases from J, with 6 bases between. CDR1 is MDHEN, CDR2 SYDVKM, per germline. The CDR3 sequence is CASSLGGYEQYV. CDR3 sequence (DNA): TGTGCCAGCAGTTTGGGAGGCTACGAGCAGTACGTC.

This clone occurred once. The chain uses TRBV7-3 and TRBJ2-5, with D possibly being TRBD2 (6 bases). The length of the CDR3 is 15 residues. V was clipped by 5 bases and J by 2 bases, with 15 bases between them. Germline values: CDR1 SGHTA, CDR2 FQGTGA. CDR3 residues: CASSPGRLDQETQYF. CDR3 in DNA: TGTGCCAGCAGCCCCGGGAGACTGGATCAAGAGACCCAGTACTTC.

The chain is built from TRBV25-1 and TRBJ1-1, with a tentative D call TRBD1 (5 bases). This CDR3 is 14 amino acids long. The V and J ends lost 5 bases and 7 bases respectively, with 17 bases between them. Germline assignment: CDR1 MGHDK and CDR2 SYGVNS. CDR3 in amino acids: CASSLGERALEAFF. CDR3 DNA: TGTGCCAGCAGTTTAGGGGAAAGGGCCCTTGAAGCTTTCTTT. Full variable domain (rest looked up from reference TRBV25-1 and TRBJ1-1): EADIYQTPRYLVIGTGKKITLECSQTMGHDKMYWYQQDPGMELHLIHYSYGVNSTEKGDLSSESTVSRIRTEHFPLTLESARPSHTSQYLCASSLGERALEAFFGQGTRLTVV.

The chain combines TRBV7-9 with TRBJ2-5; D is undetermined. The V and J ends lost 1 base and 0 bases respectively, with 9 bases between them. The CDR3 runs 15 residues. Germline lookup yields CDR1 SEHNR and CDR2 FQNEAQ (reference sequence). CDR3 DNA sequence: TGTGCCAGCAGCTTAGTTTCCGGTAACCAAGAGACCCAGTACTTC. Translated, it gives CASSLVSGNQETQYF.

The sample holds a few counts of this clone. This CDR3 reads CASSLFGGGSDTQYF. The CDR3, as DNA: TGTGCCAGCAGCTTATTCGGCGGGGGCTCAGATACGCAGTATTTT. This chain joins TRBV7-2 and TRBJ2-3, with TRBD2 as a possible D gene (7 bases). V shed 2 bases and J shed 4 bases, with 13 bases lying between them. This CDR3 has 15 residues. The germline CDR1 and CDR2 sequences are SGHTA and FQGNSA.

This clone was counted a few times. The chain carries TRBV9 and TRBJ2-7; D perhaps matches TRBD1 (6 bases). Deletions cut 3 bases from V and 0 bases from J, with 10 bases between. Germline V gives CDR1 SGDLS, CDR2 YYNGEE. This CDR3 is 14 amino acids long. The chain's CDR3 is CASSERTDSYEQYF. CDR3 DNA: TGTGCCAGCAGCGAGAGGACAGACTCCTACGAGCAGTACTTC.

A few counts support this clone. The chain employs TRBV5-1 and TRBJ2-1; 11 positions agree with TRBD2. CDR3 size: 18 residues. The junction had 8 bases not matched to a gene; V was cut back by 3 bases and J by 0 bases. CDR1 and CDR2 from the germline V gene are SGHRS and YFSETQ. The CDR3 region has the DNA TGCGCCAGCAGCTATCTAGCGGGGGGCACAAGCTCCTACAATGAGCAGTTCTTC. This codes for CASSYLAGGTSSYNEQFF.

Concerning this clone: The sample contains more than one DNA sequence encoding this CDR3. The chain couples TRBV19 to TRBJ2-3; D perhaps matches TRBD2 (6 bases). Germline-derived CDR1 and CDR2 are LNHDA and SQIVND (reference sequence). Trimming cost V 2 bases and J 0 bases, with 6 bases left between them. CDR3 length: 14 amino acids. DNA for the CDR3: TGTGCCAGTAGTATAAGCGGGAGCACAGATACGCAGTATTTT. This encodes CASSISGSTDTQYF.

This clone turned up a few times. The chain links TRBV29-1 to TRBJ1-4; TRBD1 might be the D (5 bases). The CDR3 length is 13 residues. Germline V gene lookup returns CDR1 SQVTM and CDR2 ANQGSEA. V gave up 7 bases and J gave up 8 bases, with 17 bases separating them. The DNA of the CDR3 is TGCAGCGCCGAAGGGACCTCCAGAGAAAAACTGTTTTTT. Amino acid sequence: CSAEGTSREKLFF.

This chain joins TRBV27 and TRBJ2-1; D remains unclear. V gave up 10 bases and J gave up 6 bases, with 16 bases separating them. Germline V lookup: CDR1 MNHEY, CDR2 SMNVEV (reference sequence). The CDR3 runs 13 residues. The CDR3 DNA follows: TGTGCCACCCGTCAGGACCGCACCAATGAGCAGTTCTTC. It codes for CATRQDRTNEQFF.

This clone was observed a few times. The CDR3 spells CASGLSGTQYF. CDR3 in DNA: TGTGCTAGTGGTTTGTCCGGTACGCAGTATTTT. This chain joins TRBV12-5 and TRBJ2-3; D is unclear. CDR3 size: 11 residues. The V gene lost 2 bases and the J gene lost 8 bases, with 5 bases spanning the gap. The germline V gene has CDR1 LGHNT and CDR2 FRNRAP. Combining the CDR3 with reference TRBV12-5 and TRBJ2-3 gives the whole variable domain DARVTQTPRHKVTEMGQEVTMRCQPILGHNTVFWYRQTMMQGLELLAYFRNRAPLDDSGMPKDRFSAEMPDATLATLKIQPSEPRDSAVYFCASGLSGTQYFGPGTRLTVL.

In DNA, the CDR3 is TGTGCCAGCAGCTCCTCGTCTCACGGGGGCAGGGATGAGCAGTTCTTC. Its translation: CASSSSSHGGRDEQFF. The V gene is TRBV5-4, the J gene TRBJ2-1; D possibly matches TRBD1 or TRBD2 (6 bases each). CDR3 length equals 16 residues. CDR1 SGHNT and CDR2 YYREEE come from the germline V gene (reference sequence). The V end lost 3 bases, the J end lost 8 bases, and 21 bases lay between the germline ends. Supplemented by reference TRBV5-4 and TRBJ2-1, the full variable domain reads ETGVTQSPTHLIKTRGQQVTLRCSSQSGHNTVSWYQQALGQGPQFIFQYYREEENGRGNFPPRFSGLQFPNYSSELNVNALELDDSALYLCASSSSSHGGRDEQFFGPGTRLTVL.

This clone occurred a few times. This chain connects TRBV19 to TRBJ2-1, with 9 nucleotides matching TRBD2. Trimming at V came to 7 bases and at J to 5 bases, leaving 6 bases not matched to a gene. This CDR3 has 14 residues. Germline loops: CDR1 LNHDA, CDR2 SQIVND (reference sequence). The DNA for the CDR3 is TGTGCCAGTAACAGCGGGAGGCCGCACAATGAGCAGTTCTTC. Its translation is CASNSGRPHNEQFF.

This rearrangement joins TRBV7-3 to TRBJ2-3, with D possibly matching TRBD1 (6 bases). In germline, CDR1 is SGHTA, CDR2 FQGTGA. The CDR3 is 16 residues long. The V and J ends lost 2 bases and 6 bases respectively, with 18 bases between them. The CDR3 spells CASSLDHGTGRDTQYF. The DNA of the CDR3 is TGTGCCAGCAGCTTAGACCATGGCACAGGGCGTGATACGCAGTATTTT.

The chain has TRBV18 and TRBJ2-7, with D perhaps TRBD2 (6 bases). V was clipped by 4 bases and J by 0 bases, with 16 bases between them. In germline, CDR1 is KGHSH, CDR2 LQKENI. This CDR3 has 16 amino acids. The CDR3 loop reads CASSRRQRASSYEQYF. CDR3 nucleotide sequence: TGTGCCAGCTCACGTCGTCAGCGGGCCAGCTCCTACGAGCAGTACTTC.

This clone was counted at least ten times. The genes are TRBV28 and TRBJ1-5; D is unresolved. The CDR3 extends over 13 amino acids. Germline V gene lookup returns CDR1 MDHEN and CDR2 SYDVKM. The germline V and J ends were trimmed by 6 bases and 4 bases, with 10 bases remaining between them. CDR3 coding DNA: TGTGCCAGCAGGCTGGCGACTAATCAGCCCCAGCATTTT. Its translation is CASRLATNQPQHF.

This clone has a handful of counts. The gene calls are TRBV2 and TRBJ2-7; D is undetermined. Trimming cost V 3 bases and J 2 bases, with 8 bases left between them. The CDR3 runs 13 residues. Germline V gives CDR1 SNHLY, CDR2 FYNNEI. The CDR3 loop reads CASSERLPYEQYF. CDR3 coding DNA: TGTGCCAGCAGTGAGAGGCTACCCTACGAGCAGTACTTC. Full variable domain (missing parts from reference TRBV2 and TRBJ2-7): EPEVTQTPSHQVTQMGQEVILRCVPISNHLYFYWYRQILGQKVEFLVSFYNNEISEKSEIFDDQFSVERPDGSNFTLKIRSTKLEDSAMYFCASSERLPYEQYFGPGTRLTVT.

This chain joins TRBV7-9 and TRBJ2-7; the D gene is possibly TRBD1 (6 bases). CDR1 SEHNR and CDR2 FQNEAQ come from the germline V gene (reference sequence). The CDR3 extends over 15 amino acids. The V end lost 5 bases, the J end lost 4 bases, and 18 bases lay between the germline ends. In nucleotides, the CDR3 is TGTGCCAGCAGCCCTTCCGGGACACCTCTTTACGAGCAGTACGTC. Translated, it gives CASSPSGTPLYEQYV.

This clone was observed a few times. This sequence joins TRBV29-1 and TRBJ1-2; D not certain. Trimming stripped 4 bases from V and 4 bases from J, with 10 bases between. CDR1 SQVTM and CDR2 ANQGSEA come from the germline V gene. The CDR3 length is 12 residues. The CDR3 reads CSVVLGIYGYTF. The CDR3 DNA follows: TGCAGCGTTGTGTTAGGGATCTATGGCTACACCTTC.

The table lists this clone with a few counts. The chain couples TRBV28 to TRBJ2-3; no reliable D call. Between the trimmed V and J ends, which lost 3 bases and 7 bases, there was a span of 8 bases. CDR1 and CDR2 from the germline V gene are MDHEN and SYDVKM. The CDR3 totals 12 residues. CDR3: CASSFMSNTQYF. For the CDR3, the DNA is TGTGCCAGCAGTTTCATGTCGAATACGCAGTATTTT. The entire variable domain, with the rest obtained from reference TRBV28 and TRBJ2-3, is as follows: DVKVTQSSRYLVKRTGEKVFLECVQDMDHENMFWYRQDPGLGLRLIYFSYDVKMKEKGDIPEGYSVSREKKERFSLILESASTNQTSMYLCASSFMSNTQYFGPGTRLTVL.